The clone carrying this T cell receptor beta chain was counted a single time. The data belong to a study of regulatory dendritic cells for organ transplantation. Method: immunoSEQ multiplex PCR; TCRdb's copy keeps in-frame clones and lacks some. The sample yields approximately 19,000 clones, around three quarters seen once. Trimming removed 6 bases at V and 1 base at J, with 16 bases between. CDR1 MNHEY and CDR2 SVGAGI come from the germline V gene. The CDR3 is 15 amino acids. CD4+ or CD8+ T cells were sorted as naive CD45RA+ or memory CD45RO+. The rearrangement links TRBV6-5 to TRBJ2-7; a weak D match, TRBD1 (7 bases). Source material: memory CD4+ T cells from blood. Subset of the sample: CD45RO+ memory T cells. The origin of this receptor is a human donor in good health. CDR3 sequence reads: CASRRGDSASYEQYF. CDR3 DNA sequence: TGTGCCAGCAGAAGGGGGGACAGCGCTTCCTACGAGCAGTACTTC.